This TCR beta chain was found in a study of cytomegalovirus exposure and HLA in healthy donors. This clone has a handful of counts. Its antigen is unknown. PCR used 60 Vbeta primers and 13 Jbeta primers. TCRdb keeps only in-frame clones here, not all; method: immunoSEQ multiplex PCR. The profile shows about 87,000 clones, over 70% of them singletons. Findings and limits, study-wide: The authors listed approximately 160 TCR beta chains as cytomegalovirus-associated. Researchers reported from a later analysis that most CMV-associated TCR beta chains appeared HLA-restricted. Earlier analysis found most TCR beta V segments productive about 87% or about 30% of the time.

The CDR3 totals 13 residues. V lost 3 bases to trimming and J lost 3 bases, with 9 bases between them. Looked up from germline, CDR1 is MNHEY and CDR2 is SMNVEV (reference sequence). Sequenced sample: PBMCs. The sequence was collected from a man between 25 and 39 years old in good health and CMV-seropositive. The chain joins TRBV27 to TRBJ2-7; D gene uncertain. The DNA for the CDR3 is TGTGCCAGCAGTTTTGCACCCTACTACGAGCAGTACTTC. Amino acids: CASSFAPYYEQYF.